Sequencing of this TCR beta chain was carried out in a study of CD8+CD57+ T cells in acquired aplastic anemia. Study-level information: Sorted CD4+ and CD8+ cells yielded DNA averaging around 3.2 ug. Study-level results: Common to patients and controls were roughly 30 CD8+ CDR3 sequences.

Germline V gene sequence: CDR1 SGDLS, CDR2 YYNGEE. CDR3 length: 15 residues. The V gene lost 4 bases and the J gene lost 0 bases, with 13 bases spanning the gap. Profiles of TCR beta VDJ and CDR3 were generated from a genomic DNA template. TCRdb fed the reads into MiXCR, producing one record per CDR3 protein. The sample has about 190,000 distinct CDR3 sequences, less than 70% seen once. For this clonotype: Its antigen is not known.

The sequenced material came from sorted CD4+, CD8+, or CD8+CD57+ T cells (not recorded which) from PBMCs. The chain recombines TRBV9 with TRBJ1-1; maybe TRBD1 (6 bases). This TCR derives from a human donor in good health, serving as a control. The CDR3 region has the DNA TGTGCCAGCAGCTCCTTCGGGACACTGAACACTGAAGCTTTCTTT. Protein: CASSSFGTLNTEAFF.